These 4 T cell receptor beta chains came from one sample sequenced in a study of Graves' ophthalmopathy and Graves' hyperthyroidism (dated by TCRdb to 2016 to 2019). The sample was run on an Illumina HiSeq 2000. TCR beta CDR3 regions were amplified from RNA transcripts for repertoire sequencing. The first round of RT-PCR was done with HTBI primers and the Qiagen OneStep RT-PCR kit, and was followed by a second round of multiplex PCR, then size selection and purification. TCRdb applied fastp at Q25 and MiXCR to the public reads, then kept only in-frame beta chains. Each entry merges the rows of one CDR3 protein and shows their most common DNA and genes. This sample has about 400,000 distinct CDR3 sequences in its table, and about 16% of those were observed once. The leading ten clones occupy 1.5% to 2% of the sample. The specimen was peripheral blood. The receptors here all came from a woman aged 18-29 years with Graves' ophthalmopathy. Donor details come from another sample of the same person, matched by shared clones.

This clonotype was recorded at least ten times. The genes are TRBV30 and TRBJ2-7, with 7 bases lining up with TRBD1. The junction had 5 bases not matched to a gene; V was cut back by 1 base and J by 2 bases. The CDR3 consists of 14 residues. Looked up from germline, CDR1 is GTSNPN and CDR2 is SVGIG (reference sequence). For the CDR3, the DNA is TGTGCCTGGAGTGGACAGGGATACCCCTACGAGCAGTACTTC. Translation gives CAWSGQGYPYEQYF. Looking up the rest from reference TRBV30 and TRBJ2-7 gives the full variable domain: SQTIHQWPATLVQPVGSPLSLECTVEGTSNPNLYWYRQAAGRGLQLLFYSVGIGQISSEVPQNLSASRPQDRQFILSSKKLLLSDSGFYLCAWSGQGYPYEQYFGPGTRLTVT.

This clonotype occurred many times. The J gene is TRBJ2-6, the V gene TRBV30; D perhaps matches TRBD1 (5 bases). There are 14 residues in the CDR3. V was cut by 4 bases and J by 1 base, with 8 bases left in between. Germline V gives CDR1 GTSNPN, CDR2 SVGIG (reference sequence). CDR3 nucleotides: TGTGCCTGGAATCGACAGTCTGGGGCCAACGTCCTGACTTTC. Translation: CAWNRQSGANVLTF.

This clonotype was picked up many times. The V call is TRBV11-2, the J call TRBJ2-7; a weak D match, TRBD2 (7 bases). The CDR3 runs to 15 residues. The germline CDR1 and CDR2 sequences are SGHAT and FQNNGV. V lost 1 base and J lost 1, with 11 bases in between. The CDR3 loop is CASSLGRGGSYEQYF. The CDR3 nucleotides are TGTGCCAGCAGCTTAGGGAGGGGGGGATCCTACGAGCAGTACTTC.

This clonotype was picked up many times. The rearrangement uses TRBV6-2 or TRBV6-3 and TRBJ2-7; D unclear. With 6 bases removed from V and 6 bases from J, the gap between germline ends came to 21 bases. CDR1 is MNHEY and CDR2 is SVGEGT in the germline V gene. This CDR3 contains 15 residues. The CDR3: CASRPMATQFSEQYF. CDR3 in DNA: TGTGCCAGCAGGCCGATGGCTACCCAGTTCTCCGAGCAGTACTTC.